The count of the clone carrying this T cell receptor (beta chain) is one. This specimen belongs to a study of blood T cell repertoires in COVID-19. In the original processing: It was from reference gene primer amplification that nucleated cell counts were estimated. Some clones are missing from TCRdb's copy, which holds only in-frame ones; the method was immunoSEQ multiplex PCR. V, J and clone size reflect that table, while D and trimming were determined from the DNA. The table shows 130,000 to 150,000 clones, with over 80% occurring only once. Trimming removed 5 bases from V and 2 bases from J; junction bases left unmatched: 8. Germline V CDR1 and CDR2: LNHNV, YYDKDF (reference sequence). The CDR3 spans 15 residues.

The source is a man older than 75 with acute or convalescent COVID-19. The chain recombines TRBV15 with TRBJ2-7, with TRBD1 matching 8 bases. Material for sequencing was peripheral blood. As DNA, the CDR3 is TGTGCCACCAGCCGTGACCAGGGGGCCCCCTACGAGCAGTACTTC. Translated, it gives CATSRDQGAPYEQYF.